These T cell receptor beta chains were read from a single sample in a study of cytomegalovirus exposure and HLA in healthy donors. The repertoire was sequenced with immunoSEQ multiplex PCR; TCRdb's copy has only in-frame clones and lacks some. The repertoire holds under 80,000 clones, 94% seen once, with around 2.1% in the top ten. The specimen was PBMCs. These receptors all stem from a young woman in good health and CMV-seronegative. Both conserved end residues are trimmed from each CDR3. Fields, in order: V gene, CDR3 length, CDR3 protein.

v_gene: TRBV6-5; len: 12; CDR3aa: ASSSDTKNSPLH
v_gene: TRBV15; len: 16; CDR3aa: ATSSAASWGGAKNIQY
v_gene: TRBV4-3; len: 17; CDR3aa: ASSQDSPRGYGSTDTQY
v_gene: TRBV30; len: 15; CDR3aa: AWSHDRGGAFNYGYT
v_gene: TRBV28; len: 12; CDR3aa: ASRTSGVVTEAF
v_gene: TRBV6-6; len: 12; CDR3aa: ASSYEGISYEQY
v_gene: TRBV18; len: 18; CDR3aa: ASSEIPGHILEHSNQPQH
v_gene: TRBV29-1; len: 11; CDR3aa: STNQGMNTEAF
v_gene: TRBV28; len: 13; CDR3aa: ASRLTGPSNQPQH
v_gene: TRBV29-1; len: 10; CDR3aa: SVEGRGHGYT
v_gene: TRBV4-1; len: 15; CDR3aa: ASSQVVSAGGDYGYT
v_gene: TRBV5-1; len: 13; CDR3aa: ASSSTGTSTDTQY
v_gene: TRBV6-6; len: 13; CDR3aa: ASSYSTFGTDTQY
v_gene: TRBV10-2; len: 11; CDR3aa: ASSETPTYEQY
v_gene: TRBV6-5; len: 12; CDR3aa: ASWTEPGWTEAF
v_gene: TRBV7-2; len: 13; CDR3aa: ASSFPTGGNYGYT
v_gene: TRBV27; len: 13; CDR3aa: ASSPKRDGSNEQF
v_gene: TRBV19; len: 16; CDR3aa: ASSIDLSGASYYNEQF
v_gene: TRBV7-5; len: 15; CDR3aa: ARSLGTGGTLNTEAF
v_gene: TRBV10-3; len: 14; CDR3aa: AIRTPGTDPYNEQF
v_gene: TRBV11-3; len: 13; CDR3aa: ASSNRGANTGELF
v_gene: TRBV6-5; len: 13; CDR3aa: ASSSTGKNTGELF
v_gene: TRBV15; len: 12; CDR3aa: ATSRGQGVDTQY
v_gene: TRBV28; len: 19; CDR3aa: ASSPSWTSGRASGNTGELF
v_gene: TRBV18; len: 13; CDR3aa: ASSPLRQGTDTQY
v_gene: TRBV2; len: 16; CDR3aa: ASSPGLAGASGTDTQY
v_gene: TRBV7-2; len: 11; CDR3aa: ASSFGTNYEQY
v_gene: TRBV2; len: 12; CDR3aa: ASSGTGWAYEQY
v_gene: TRBV4-1; len: 14; CDR3aa: ASSQEYTVRTNEQF
v_gene: TRBV7-9; len: 14; CDR3aa: ASSLLGGRNTGELF
v_gene: TRBV6-5; len: 12; CDR3aa: ASSYGQGGTEAF
v_gene: TRBV19; len: 14; CDR3aa: ASSMYQTSDTGELF
v_gene: TRBV4-2; len: 14; CDR3aa: ASSPPSGGNTGELF
v_gene: TRBV30; len: 9; CDR3aa: AWAGADTQY
v_gene: TRBV6-6; len: 14; CDR3aa: ASSYEAGGPENEQF
v_gene: TRBV10-3; len: 13; CDR3aa: AISVDQGGNQPQH
v_gene: TRBV11-2; len: 13; CDR3aa: ASSLGGGHTDTQY
v_gene: TRBV6-5; len: 11; CDR3aa: ASRSYRGEKLF
v_gene: TRBV19; len: 12; CDR3aa: ASSILRRNQPQH